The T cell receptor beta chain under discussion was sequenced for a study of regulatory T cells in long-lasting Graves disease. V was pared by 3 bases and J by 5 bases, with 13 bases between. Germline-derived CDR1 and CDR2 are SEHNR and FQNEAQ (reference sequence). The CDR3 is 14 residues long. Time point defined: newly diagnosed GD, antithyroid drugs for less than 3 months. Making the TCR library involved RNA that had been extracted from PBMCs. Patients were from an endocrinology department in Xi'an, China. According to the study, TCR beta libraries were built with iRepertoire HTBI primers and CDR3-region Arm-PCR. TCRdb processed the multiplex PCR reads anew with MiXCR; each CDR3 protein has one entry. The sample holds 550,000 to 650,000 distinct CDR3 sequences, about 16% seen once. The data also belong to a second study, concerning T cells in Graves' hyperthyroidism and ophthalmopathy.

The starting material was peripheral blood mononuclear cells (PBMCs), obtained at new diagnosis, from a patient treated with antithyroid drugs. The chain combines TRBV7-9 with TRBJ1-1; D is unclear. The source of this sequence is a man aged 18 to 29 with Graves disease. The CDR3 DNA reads TGTGCCAGCAGCTTCGGCCCAGCAAGGACTGAAGCTTTCTTT. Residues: CASSFGPARTEAFF.